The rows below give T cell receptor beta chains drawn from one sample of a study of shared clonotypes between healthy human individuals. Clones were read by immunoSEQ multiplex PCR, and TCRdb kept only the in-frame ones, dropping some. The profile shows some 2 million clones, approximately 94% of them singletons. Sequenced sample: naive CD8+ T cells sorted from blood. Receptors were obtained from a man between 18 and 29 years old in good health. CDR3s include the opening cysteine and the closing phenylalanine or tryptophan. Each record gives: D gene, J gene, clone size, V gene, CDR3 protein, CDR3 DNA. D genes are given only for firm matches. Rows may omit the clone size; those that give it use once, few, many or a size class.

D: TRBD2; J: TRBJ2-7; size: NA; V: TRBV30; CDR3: CAWNLGGSGEQYF; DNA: TGTGCCTGGAACCTCGGCGGGAGTGGAGAGCAGTACTTC
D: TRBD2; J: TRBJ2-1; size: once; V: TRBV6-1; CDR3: CASSATPGTSGNYNEQFF; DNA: TGTGCCAGCAGTGCAACCCCCGGGACTAGTGGGAACTACAATGAGCAGTTCTTC
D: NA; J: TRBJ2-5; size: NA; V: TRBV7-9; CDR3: CASSLPHVRMETQYF; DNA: TGTGCCAGCAGCTTGCCACACGTGCGGATGGAGACCCAGTACTTC
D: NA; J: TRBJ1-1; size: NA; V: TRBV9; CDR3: CASSVGGATEAFF; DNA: TGTGCCAGCAGCGTGGGAGGGGCCACTGAAGCTTTCTTT
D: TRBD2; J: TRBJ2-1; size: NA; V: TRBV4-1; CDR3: CASSPTPGGEQFF; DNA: TGCGCCAGCAGCCCCACCCCGGGAGGTGAGCAGTTCTTC
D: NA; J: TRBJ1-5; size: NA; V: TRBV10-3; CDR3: CAISQGLANQPQHF; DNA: TGTGCCATCAGTCAGGGTCTAGCTAATCAGCCCCAGCATTTT
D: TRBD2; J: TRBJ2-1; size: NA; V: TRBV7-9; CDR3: CASSLVLAGNNEQFF; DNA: TGTGCCAGCAGCTTGGTTCTAGCGGGAAACAATGAGCAGTTCTTC
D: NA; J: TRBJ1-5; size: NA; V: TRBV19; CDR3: CASSIDRSEGSNQPQHF; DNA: TGTGCCAGTAGTATAGATCGCAGCGAGGGGAGCAATCAGCCCCAGCATTTT
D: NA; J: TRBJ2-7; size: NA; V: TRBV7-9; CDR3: CASSSPPGSYEQYF; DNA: TGTGCCAGCAGCTCCCCCCCAGGGTCCTACGAGCAGTACTTC
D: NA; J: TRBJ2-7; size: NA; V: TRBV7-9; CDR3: CASSLDARGDYEQYF; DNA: TGTGCCAGCAGCTTAGACGCCAGGGGGGACTACGAGCAGTACTTC
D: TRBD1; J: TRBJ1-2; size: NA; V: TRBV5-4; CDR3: CASSSYGTGPWGTF; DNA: TGTGCCAGCAGCTCCTACGGGACAGGCCCTTGGGGCACCTTC
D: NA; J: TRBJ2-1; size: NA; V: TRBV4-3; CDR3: CASSQDRVLNPPVEQFF; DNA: TGCGCCAGCAGCCAAGATAGGGTACTCAACCCGCCGGTGGAGCAGTTCTTC
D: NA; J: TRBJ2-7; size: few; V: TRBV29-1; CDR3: CSVATQVEQYF; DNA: TGCAGCGTTGCAACACAAGTCGAGCAGTACTTC
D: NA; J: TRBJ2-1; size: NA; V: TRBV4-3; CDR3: CASSQGTEGLGNEQFF; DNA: TGCGCCAGCAGCCAAGGTACGGAGGGCCTTGGAAATGAGCAGTTCTTC
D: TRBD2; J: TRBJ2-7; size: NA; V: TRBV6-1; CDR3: CASSETTSDSYEQYF; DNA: TGTGCCAGCAGTGAAACAACTAGCGACTCCTACGAGCAGTACTTC
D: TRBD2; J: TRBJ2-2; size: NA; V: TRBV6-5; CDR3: CASSYSAGGPPGELFF; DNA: TGTGCCAGCAGTTACTCGGCGGGAGGGCCCCCCGGGGAGCTGTTTTTT
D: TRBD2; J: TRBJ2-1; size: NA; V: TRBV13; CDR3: CASSLIGGANEQFF; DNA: TGTGCCAGCAGCTTAATCGGGGGGGCCAATGAGCAGTTCTTC
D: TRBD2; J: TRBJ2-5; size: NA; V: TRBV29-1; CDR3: CSVVLAGEQETQYF; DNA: TGCAGCGTTGTACTAGCGGGGGAGCAAGAGACCCAGTACTTC
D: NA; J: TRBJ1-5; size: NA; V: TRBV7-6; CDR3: CASSGEGLNNIDSNQPQHF; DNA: TGTGCCAGCAGTGGGGAGGGCCTTAACAATATTGATAGCAATCAGCCCCAGCATTTT
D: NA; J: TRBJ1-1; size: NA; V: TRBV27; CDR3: CASSFGGNTEAFF; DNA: TGTGCCAGCAGTTTCGGCGGGAACACTGAAGCTTTCTTT
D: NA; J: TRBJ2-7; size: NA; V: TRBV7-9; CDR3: CASSSQGYEQYF; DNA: TGTGCCAGCAGCTCTCAGGGATACGAGCAGTACTTC
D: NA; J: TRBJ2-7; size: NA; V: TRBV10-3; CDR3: CAIREGYEQYF; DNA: TGTGCCATCAGGGAGGGCTACGAGCAGTACTTC
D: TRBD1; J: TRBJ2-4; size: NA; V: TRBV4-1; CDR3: CASSQSTGGKNIQYF; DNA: TGCGCCAGCAGCCAGTCGACAGGGGGAAAAAACATTCAGTACTTC
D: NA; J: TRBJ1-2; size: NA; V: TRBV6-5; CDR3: CASSYGGKVSISGYTF; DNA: TGTGCCAGCAGTTACGGGGGGAAGGTATCTATTAGTGGCTACACCTTC
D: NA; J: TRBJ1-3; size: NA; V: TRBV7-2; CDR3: CASSLVWAGMVAGNTIYF; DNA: TGTGCCAGCAGCTTAGTGTGGGCAGGGATGGTTGCTGGAAACACCATATATTTT
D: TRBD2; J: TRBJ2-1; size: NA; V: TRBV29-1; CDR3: CSVGLAAYNEQFF; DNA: TGCAGCGTCGGACTAGCGGCCTACAATGAGCAGTTCTTC
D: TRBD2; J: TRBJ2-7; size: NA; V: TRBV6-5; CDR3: CASSYSGTRYEQYF; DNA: TGTGCCAGCAGTTACTCCGGGACTAGATACGAGCAGTACTTC
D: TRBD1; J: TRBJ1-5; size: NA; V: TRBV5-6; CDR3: CASSQGAEQPQHF; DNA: TGTGCCAGCAGCCAGGGGGCGGAACAGCCCCAGCATTTT
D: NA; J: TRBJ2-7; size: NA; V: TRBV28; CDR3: CASSLTDSYEQYF; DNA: TGTGCCAGCAGTCTCACCGACAGTTACGAGCAGTACTTC
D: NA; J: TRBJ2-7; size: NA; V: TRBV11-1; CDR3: CASSFEPLYEQYF; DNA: TGTGCCAGCAGCTTTGAACCGCTCTACGAGCAGTACTTC
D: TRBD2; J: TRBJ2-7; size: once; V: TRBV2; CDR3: CASSELAGSSYEQYF; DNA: TGTGCCAGCAGTGAATTAGCGGGGAGCTCCTACGAGCAGTACTTC
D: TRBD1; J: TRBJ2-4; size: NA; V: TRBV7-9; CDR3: CASSSLTLARDRAIQYF; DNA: TGTGCCAGCAGCTCTTTAACTCTGGCAAGGGACAGGGCCATTCAGTACTTC
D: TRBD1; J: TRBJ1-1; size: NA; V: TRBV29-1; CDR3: CSVEGGPVRQGRGNTEAFF; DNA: TGCAGCGTTGAAGGGGGACCCGTCCGACAGGGGAGGGGTAACACTGAAGCTTTCTTT
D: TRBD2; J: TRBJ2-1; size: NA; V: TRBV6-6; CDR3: CASSYSQREAYNEQFF; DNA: TGTGCCAGCAGTTACTCGCAGCGGGAGGCTTACAATGAGCAGTTCTTC
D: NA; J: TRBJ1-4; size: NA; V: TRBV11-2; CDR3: CASSFSGKLFF; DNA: TGTGCCAGCAGCTTTAGTGGAAAACTGTTTTTT
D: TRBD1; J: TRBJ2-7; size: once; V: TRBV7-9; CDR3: CASSSGQGPDYEQYF; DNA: TGTGCCAGCAGCTCGGGACAGGGACCCGACTACGAGCAGTACTTC
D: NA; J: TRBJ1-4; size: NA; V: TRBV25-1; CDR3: CASSELANEKLFF; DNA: TGTGCCAGCAGTGAATTGGCGAACGAAAAACTGTTTTTT
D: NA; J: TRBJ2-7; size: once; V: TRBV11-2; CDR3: CASSPPNPYEQYF; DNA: TGTGCCAGCAGCCCACCCAACCCCTACGAGCAGTACTTC
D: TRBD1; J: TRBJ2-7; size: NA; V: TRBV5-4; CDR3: CASRTGTGTYEQYF; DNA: TGTGCCAGCAGAACCGGGACAGGGACCTACGAGCAGTACTTC